This TCR beta chain is drawn from a study of blood T cell repertoires in COVID-19. For the study at large: The origin of the acute and convalescent COVID-19 samples was the United States, Italy and Spain.

As originally analysed: Amplification with reference gene primers provided the estimates of nucleated cell counts. Sequenced by immunoSEQ multiplex PCR; TCRdb stores in-frame clones only, minus some. That table supplies the V and J calls and clone size; D and trimming were determined from the DNA. This sample has roughly 280,000 clones, with 70% to 90% found just once. V was pared by 1 base and J by 2 bases, with 9 bases between. The CDR3 is 14 amino acids. Germline assignment: CDR1 LNHNV and CDR2 YYDKDF (reference sequence). This clone appeared a single time. What was sequenced was peripheral blood. The source is a man younger than 35 with active or convalescent COVID-19. V usage is TRBV15 and J usage is TRBJ2-7, with a weak D call TRBD2 (6 bases). Here the CDR3 DNA reads TGTGCCACCAGCAGAGGGGCGGGGACCTACGAGCAGTACTTC. Its protein product is CATSRGAGTYEQYF.